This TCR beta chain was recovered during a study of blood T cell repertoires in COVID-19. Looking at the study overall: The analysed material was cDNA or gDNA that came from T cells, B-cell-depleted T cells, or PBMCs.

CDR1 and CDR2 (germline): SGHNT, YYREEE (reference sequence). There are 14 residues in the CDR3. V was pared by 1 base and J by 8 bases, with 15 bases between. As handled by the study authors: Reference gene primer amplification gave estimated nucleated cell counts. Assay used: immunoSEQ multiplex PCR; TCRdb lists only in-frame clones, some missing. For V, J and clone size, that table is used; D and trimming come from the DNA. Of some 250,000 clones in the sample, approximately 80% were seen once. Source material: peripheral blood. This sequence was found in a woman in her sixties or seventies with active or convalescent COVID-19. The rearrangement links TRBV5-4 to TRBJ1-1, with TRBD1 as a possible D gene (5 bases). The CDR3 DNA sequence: TGTGCCAGCAGCTTGAATTTGGGGGGAGCAGAAGCTTTCTTT. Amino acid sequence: CASSLNLGGAEAFF. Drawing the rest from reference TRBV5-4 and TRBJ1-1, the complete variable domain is ETGVTQSPTHLIKTRGQQVTLRCSSQSGHNTVSWYQQALGQGPQFIFQYYREEENGRGNFPPRFSGLQFPNYSSELNVNALELDDSALYLCASSLNLGGAEAFFGQGTRLTVV.